The rows below give T cell receptor beta chains drawn from one sample of a study of blood T cells in healthy people across ages. TCRdb re-called the 5' RACE reads through MiXCR, storing one row per CDR3 protein. The sample holds about 930,000 distinct CDR3 sequences; about 29% are singletons and the top ten take around 9.6%. The same data also went into a second study, on T cells of mothers and their children.

The sequencing sample was made of blood. Every receptor here comes from a woman aged 35 to 49 in good health. Both conserved end residues are part of each CDR3. The D gene is left open where the match is weak. Some rows have no size entry. The others give once, few or many, or a class for an expanded clone.

>TRBV7-8|TRBD1|TRBJ1-2|16|many
TGTGCCAGCAGCCCCTTAAGGGGACAGGATCTTGGTGGCTACACCTTC
CASSPLRGQDLGGYTF
>TRBV12-3/TRBV12-4|.|TRBJ1-2|13|many
TGTGCCAGCAGTTTCGGGCAGACCTATGGCTACACCTTC
CASSFGQTYGYTF
>TRBV7-2|.|TRBJ1-2|15|few
TGTGCCAGCAGCTTACGTGAAGGGTTAATCTATGGCTACACCTTC
CASSLREGLIYGYTF
>TRBV4-1|.|TRBJ1-2|13|.
TGCGCCAGCAGAAGTCTTTCTGGCTATGGCTACACCTTC
CASRSLSGYGYTF
>TRBV3-1|.|TRBJ1-1|14|few
TGTGCCAGCAGCCAAGACGGAGTGAACACTGAAGCTTTCTTT
CASSQDGVNTEAFF
>TRBV7-6|TRBD1|TRBJ1-1|15|.
TGTGCCAGCAGCACAGGGGGCGCAAGGAACACTGAAGCTTTCTTT
CASSTGGARNTEAFF
>TRBV30|.|TRBJ1-5|13|.
TGTGCCTGGAGTGTACCGGGGTATCAGCCCCAGCATTTT
CAWSVPGYQPQHF
>TRBV7-2|.|TRBJ2-7|13|many
TGTGCCAGCAGGAAACGGGTCTCCTACGAGCAGTACTTC
CASRKRVSYEQYF
>TRBV18|.|TRBJ2-7|14|few
TGTGCCAGCTCACTTTATTCCGGGTCTCACGAGCAGTACTTC
CASSLYSGSHEQYF
>TRBV29-1|.|TRBJ1-1|14|.
TGCAGCGTCCGAGGATTGGGGGCGTACACTGAAGCTTTCTTT
CSVRGLGAYTEAFF
>TRBV3-1|.|TRBJ1-1|14|.
TGTGCCAGCAGCCAAACTGCGGCGAACACTGAAGCTTTCTTT
CASSQTAANTEAFF
>TRBV12-3/TRBV12-4|TRBD1|TRBJ1-5|15|few
TGTGCCAGCAGTTCCTCCGTACAGGGGAATCAGCCCCAGCATTTT
CASSSSVQGNQPQHF
>TRBV6-6|.|TRBJ2-7|16|many
TGTGCCAGCAGTCCCTCCCCCCTATTTATTAACTACGAGCAGTACTTC
CASSPSPLFINYEQYF
>TRBV7-2|.|TRBJ2-4|12|many
TGTGCCAGCAGCAAGGACAGCTACATTCAGTACTTC
CASSKDSYIQYF
>TRBV28|.|TRBJ1-5|14|many
TGTGCCAGCGAAGGAGGTCGGAGCAATCAGCCCCAGCATTTT
CASEGGRSNQPQHF
>TRBV2|TRBD1|TRBJ2-1|19|.
TGTGCCAGCAGTGTTATTGCGACAGGGGGTGAGAGCACCTACAATGAGCAGTTCTTC
CASSVIATGGESTYNEQFF
>TRBV5-1|.|TRBJ2-3|14|few
TGCGCCAGCAGACAGTCGGCAACCACAGATACGCAGTATTTT
CASRQSATTDTQYF
>TRBV19|.|TRBJ2-4|14|few
TGTGCCAGTCAGCCACAGGGAGGTAGGGACATTCAGTACTTC
CASQPQGGRDIQYF
>TRBV5-1|TRBD2|TRBJ2-5|14|many
TGCGCCAGCAGCCCCGGACTAGCACAAGAGACCCAGTACTTC
CASSPGLAQETQYF
>TRBV15|.|TRBJ2-3|15|many
TGTGCCACCAGCAGAGATCTGACTAGCACAGATACGCAGTATTTT
CATSRDLTSTDTQYF
>TRBV5-1|.|TRBJ1-4|15|.
TGCGCCAGCAGCCGCCGAGGGGACGGTAGTGAAAAACTGTTTTTT
CASSRRGDGSEKLFF
>TRBV7-2|TRBD1|TRBJ2-7|15|many
TGTGCCAGCAGCGGTACCGGGACAGGGGGCTACGAGCAGTACTTC
CASSGTGTGGYEQYF
>TRBV7-2|.|TRBJ2-7|16|many
TGTGCCAGCAGCTTAGGTGGGGGAACCTCTATCTACGAGCAGTACTTC
CASSLGGGTSIYEQYF
>TRBV15|.|TRBJ2-5|13|many
TGTGCCACCAGCGCGAGAACCCAAGAGACCCAGTACTTC
CATSARTQETQYF
>TRBV12-3/TRBV12-4|TRBD1|TRBJ2-3|15|few
TGTGCCAGCAGGACGACAGGGGGAGAATCAGATACGCAGTATTTT
CASRTTGGESDTQYF
>TRBV6-1|TRBD1|TRBJ2-1|15|.
TGTGCCAGCAGTGACATGACAGGGGGGTACAATGAGCAGTTCTTC
CASSDMTGGYNEQFF
>TRBV12-3/TRBV12-4|.|TRBJ2-1|12|few
TGTGCCAGCAGTTCCCACGGAGGTGAGCAGTTCTTC
CASSSHGGEQFF
>TRBV20-1|TRBD2|TRBJ2-5|15|.
TGCAGTGCTAGAGATTCCGGGACTACAGTCTGGACCCAGTACTTC
CSARDSGTTVWTQYF
>TRBV19|TRBD1|TRBJ2-7|14|.
TGTGCCAGTAGAAACAGGGGGCGCGTCGACGAGCAGTACTTC
CASRNRGRVDEQYF
>TRBV6-6|TRBD1|TRBJ2-7|14|.
TGTGCCAGCAGGGGCCGGGACAGGATATACGAGCAGTACTTC
CASRGRDRIYEQYF
>TRBV19|.|TRBJ1-2|13|.
TGTGCCAGTAGTATCTCAGAGAACTATGGCTACACCTTC
CASSISENYGYTF
>TRBV28|TRBD2|TRBJ2-1|14|few
TGTGCCAGCAGTCCCCGGACTAGCCCGAATGAGCAGTTCTTC
CASSPRTSPNEQFF
>TRBV18|TRBD2|TRBJ2-7|16|.
TGTGCCAGCTCACAGACGGGAGGGATAAGCTCCTACGAGCGGTACTTC
CASSQTGGISSYERYF
>TRBV21-1|.|TRBJ1-5|19|once
TGTGCCAGCAGCACGACAGGGAGGGTAAGGACGTATAGCAATCAGCCCCAGCATTTT
CASSTTGRVRTYSNQPQHF
>TRBV4-1|.|TRBJ1-5|17|.
TGCGCCAGCAGCCAAGATAGGGGGGCGAGGAGCAATCAGCCCCAGCATTTT
CASSQDRGARSNQPQHF
>TRBV20-1|.|TRBJ2-1|16|.
TGCAGTGCTAGAGATACATTAGGGCAGTACCAAGAGACCCAGTTCTTC
CSARDTLGQYQETQFF
>TRBV7-9|.|TRBJ1-6|13|few
TGTGCCAGCAGCTACCGGACGGATTCACCCCTCCACTTT
CASSYRTDSPLHF
>TRBV6-6|TRBD1|TRBJ1-2|13|.
TGTGCCTCCGAACGGGACAGCTACTATGGCTACACCTTC
CASERDSYYGYTF
>TRBV2|.|TRBJ2-1|12|few
TGTGCCGGCAAGGGACAAAGCAATGAGCAGTTCTTC
CAGKGQSNEQFF
>TRBV5-1|.|TRBJ2-7|16|few
TGCGCCAGCAGCTTGGCGGGGACACCTACTTCCTACGAGCAGTACTTC
CASSLAGTPTSYEQYF
>TRBV7-9|TRBD2|TRBJ2-3|15|.
TGTGCCAGCAGCCCCACTAGCGTCAGCACAGATACGCAGTATTTT
CASSPTSVSTDTQYF
>TRBV19|.|TRBJ1-4|13|.
TGTGCCACTACTCGAGACCCGAATGAAAAACTGTTTTTT
CATTRDPNEKLFF
>TRBV7-8|TRBD1|TRBJ2-4|14|.
TGTGCCAGCAGCTCCTACACAGGGGGCTGGGAGCAGTACTTC
CASSSYTGGWEQYF
>TRBV18|TRBD1|TRBJ2-7|17|.
TGTGTCAGCTCACTCAGGACAGGAGGACCGAACTCCTACGAGCAGTACTTC
CVSSLRTGGPNSYEQYF
>TRBV5-5|.|TRBJ1-4|15|few
TGTGCCAGCAGCTCCCGGTTCGGTTTAAATGAAAAACTGTTTTTT
CASSSRFGLNEKLFF
>TRBV5-1|.|TRBJ2-7|14|many
TGCGCCAGCAGCTTGGAGATGGACTCCTACGAGCAGTACTTC
CASSLEMDSYEQYF
>TRBV29-1|.|TRBJ2-3|14|few
TGCAGCGTTGAACAGACGACGAGCACAGATACGCAGTATTTT
CSVEQTTSTDTQYF
>TRBV28|TRBD2|TRBJ2-7|15|.
TGTGCCAGCAGCAAGGCGACTAGCGGGGCGAAACGTGGGTACTTC
CASSKATSGAKRGYF
>TRBV7-3|.|TRBJ2-1|16|.
TGTGCCAGCAGCTTAAAAGGGGGGCCGGGCAAAAACATGCAGTTCTTC
CASSLKGGPGKNMQFF
>TRBV7-8|.|TRBJ2-1|15|many
TGTGCCAGCAGCTTAGGTGTTCGCTCCTACAATGAGCAGTTCTTC
CASSLGVRSYNEQFF
>TRBV14|.|TRBJ2-5|15|.
TGTGCCAGCAGCCAAGAGACGCGGTACCAAGAGACCCAGTACTTC
CASSQETRYQETQYF
>TRBV9|.|TRBJ2-5|14|many
TGTGCCAGCAGCCCCAGCTCCCGGAAAGAGACCCAGTACTTC
CASSPSSRKETQYF
>TRBV20-1|TRBD1|TRBJ1-6|15|.
TGCAGTGCTAGGGGATCGGGACAGGGGGCATCACCCCTCCACTTT
CSARGSGQGASPLHF
>TRBV5-1|TRBD1|TRBJ2-7|14|many
TGCGCCAGCAGCTGGACAGGGACCTCCTACGAGCAGTACTTC
CASSWTGTSYEQYF
>TRBV5-1|.|TRBJ2-5|16|few
TGCGCCTGCAGCTTGGGCGGGGCCAGAGACCAAGAGACCCAGTACTTC
CACSLGGARDQETQYF
>TRBV5-1|.|TRBJ1-2|15|many
TGCGCCAGCAGCTTGGACCTTACGCTAGCTGGTGGCTACACCTTC
CASSLDLTLAGGYTF
>TRBV20-1|TRBD1|TRBJ1-2|15|many
TGCAGTGCCCCCCGGGACAGGGGGCTCTTGTATGGCTACACCTTC
CSAPRDRGLLYGYTF
>TRBV7-7|.|TRBJ2-7|14|many
TGTGCTAGCAGCTTCCGGTGCACGTTCTACGAGCAGTACTTC
CASSFRCTFYEQYF
>TRBV28|.|TRBJ1-4|14|.
TGTGCCAGCAGTCCCCGAGTCCTCAGCGAAAAACTGTTTTTT
CASSPRVLSEKLFF
>TRBV7-2|.|TRBJ1-2|15|many
TGTGCCAGCAGCTTAGATTGGACACCTCCCTATGGCTACACCTTC
CASSLDWTPPYGYTF